These T cell receptor beta chains were read from a single sample in a study of blood T cell repertoires in COVID-19. Profiled with immunoSEQ multiplex PCR; TCRdb holds only in-frame clones, not every one. Among 390,000 or so clones listed, around 91% were seen once. Sequencing was done on a sample of PBMCs or T cells enriched from blood (not recorded which). These receptors originate from a young man who had recovered from COVID-19. Both conserved end residues are part of each CDR3. The order of the fields is CDR3 length, clone size, V gene, J gene, D gene, CDR3 DNA, CDR3 protein. D genes are given only for firm matches. Some rows mark clone size as missing; the rest say once, few, many or name a class of expanded clone.

14	NA	TRBV5-1	TRBJ2-2	TRBD2	TGCGCCAGCAGCTCGCCGGGGGGTACCGGGGAGCTGTTTTTT	CASSSPGGTGELFF
15	NA	TRBV4-1	TRBJ2-1	NA	TGCGCCAGCAGCACCCGGGGGGCCACATACAATGAGCAGTTCTTC	CASSTRGATYNEQFF
13	NA	TRBV19	TRBJ2-2	NA	TGTGCCAGTAGGGGTAGAGGCACCGGGGAGCTGTTTTTT	CASRGRGTGELFF
14	NA	TRBV6-6	TRBJ2-7	NA	TGTGCCAGCAGTTACTCCGGTTCTGTCTACGAGCAGTACTTC	CASSYSGSVYEQYF
15	NA	TRBV28	TRBJ2-7	NA	TGTGCCAGCCTCCCCGCCGGGACATATTCCTACGAGCAGTACTTC	CASLPAGTYSYEQYF
16	NA	TRBV4-2	TRBJ2-5	TRBD2	TGTGCCAGCAGCCAATCTAGCGGGGGGCCTCAAGAGACCCAGTACTTC	CASSQSSGGPQETQYF
12	NA	TRBV30	TRBJ2-1	NA	TGTGCCTGGAGTAGGGAGTACAATGAGCAGTTCTTC	CAWSREYNEQFF
13	NA	TRBV7-9	TRBJ1-1	NA	TGTGCCAGCAGCTTATTCGGGGTGCCTGAAGCTTTCTTT	CASSLFGVPEAFF
15	NA	TRBV7-2	TRBJ2-5	TRBD2	TGTGCCAGCAGCTTAGCGCGAGCGGGGAAAGAGACCCAGTACTTC	CASSLARAGKETQYF
14	once	TRBV9	TRBJ1-1	NA	TGTGCCAGCAGCGTAAGTAGCGGACGGACTGAAGCTTTCTTT	CASSVSSGRTEAFF
16	NA	TRBV7-2	TRBJ2-5	NA	TGTGCCAGCAGCGCCCGTCTCCGGGGTCGGCAAGAGACCCAGTACTTC	CASSARLRGRQETQYF
16	NA	TRBV3-1/TRBV3-2	TRBJ2-5	TRBD2	TGTGCCAGCAGCCAAGATGATACTAGCGGGCAAGAGACCCAGTACTTC	CASSQDDTSGQETQYF
13	NA	TRBV29-1	TRBJ1-2	TRBD1	TGCAGCGTTGCTGACAGGGACTTCTATGGCTACACCTTC	CSVADRDFYGYTF
14	NA	TRBV5-1	TRBJ1-2	NA	TGCGCCAGCAGCTTGGAGGGGCCTAACTATGGCTACACCTTC	CASSLEGPNYGYTF
17	NA	TRBV7-2	TRBJ2-3	TRBD2	TGTGCCAGCAGCCATAGGCCGGGGGGACCTAGCACAGATACGCAGTATTTT	CASSHRPGGPSTDTQYF
13	NA	TRBV5-1	TRBJ2-1	NA	TGCGCCAGCAGCCCGGGCAGGGACAATGAGCAGTTCTTC	CASSPGRDNEQFF
13	once	TRBV30	TRBJ1-4	NA	TGTGCCTGGAGTAACAGGCCTAATGAAAAACTGTTTTTT	CAWSNRPNEKLFF
13	NA	TRBV6-2/TRBV6-3	TRBJ2-5	NA	TGTGCCAGCAGTACCAGGTACCAAGAGACCCAGTACTTC	CASSTRYQETQYF
16	NA	TRBV11-2	TRBJ2-6	NA	TGTGCCAGCAGCTTTTCGGTCGCCTCTGGGGCCAACGTCCTGACTTTC	CASSFSVASGANVLTF
14	NA	TRBV6-5	TRBJ2-2	TRBD2	TGTGCCAGCAGTCTAGCGGGAGAACCCGGGGAGCTGTTTTTT	CASSLAGEPGELFF
14	NA	TRBV19	TRBJ2-7	TRBD1	TGTGCCAGTTCCCGGGACAGGGGATTCTACGAGCAGTACTTC	CASSRDRGFYEQYF
13	NA	TRBV7-9	TRBJ1-2	NA	TGTGCCAGCAGCCATGGGCAGAACTATGGCTACACCTTC	CASSHGQNYGYTF
17	NA	TRBV25-1	TRBJ1-1	NA	TGTGCCAGCAGTGAAAGTAACCGGGCGGGCAAGAACACTGAAGCTTTCTTT	CASSESNRAGKNTEAFF
16	NA	TRBV13	TRBJ2-3	NA	TGTGCCAGTACCTCGCCCGTAGCGCCGACCCCGGATACGCAGTATTTT	CASTSPVAPTPDTQYF
14	NA	TRBV2	TRBJ1-3	TRBD1	TGTGCCAGCAGCCCGGACAGGGCTGGAAACACCATATATTTT	CASSPDRAGNTIYF
18	NA	TRBV7-3	TRBJ1-1	NA	TGTGCCAGCAGCTTACGCCCACTTACGGGGATGGGCCCCACGGTGGCTTTCTTT	CASSLRPLTGMGPTVAFF
14	NA	TRBV30	TRBJ1-2	NA	TGTGCCTGGAGTGAGAGCTCAGGGGCCGCTGGCTACACCTTC	CAWSESSGAAGYTF
12	NA	TRBV28	TRBJ1-2	NA	TGTGCCAGTCATGGGGGGAACTATGGCTACACCTTC	CASHGGNYGYTF
12	NA	TRBV7-9	TRBJ1-2	TRBD1	TGTGCCAGCAGCCCGACAGGGGCCGGCTACACCTTC	CASSPTGAGYTF
17	NA	TRBV27	TRBJ2-3	TRBD2	TGTGCCAGCAGTTTAGCGGGAGGTAGCCCTAGCACAGATACGCAGTATTTT	CASSLAGGSPSTDTQYF
15	NA	TRBV7-2	TRBJ2-7	TRBD2	TGTGCCAGCAGCTTGGCCGGGACTAGTAACTTCGAGCAGTACTTC	CASSLAGTSNFEQYF
15	once	TRBV19	TRBJ1-1	TRBD1	TGTGCCAGTAGAGGGACAGGGGTGGGCAACACTGAAGCTTTCTTT	CASRGTGVGNTEAFF
16	NA	TRBV5-4	TRBJ1-2	TRBD1	TGTGCCAGCAGCCCCGGACAGGGGCCACCTAACTATGGCTACACCTTC	CASSPGQGPPNYGYTF
14	NA	TRBV21-1	TRBJ1-1	NA	TGTGCCAGCAGGAATGGGGGGGCGAACACTGAAGCTTTCTTT	CASRNGGANTEAFF
13	NA	TRBV18	TRBJ2-5	NA	TGTGCCAGCGGCGGAGACCGCCAAGAGACCCAGTACTTC	CASGGDRQETQYF
16	NA	TRBV4-3	TRBJ2-1	NA	TGCGCCAGCAGCCAAGAGAGGACTAACCTGCTCAATGAGCAGTTCTTC	CASSQERTNLLNEQFF
15	few	TRBV9	TRBJ1-2	NA	TGTGCCAGCAGCGTTGGGCAGGTCGGTATCTATGGCTACACCTTC	CASSVGQVGIYGYTF
16	NA	TRBV2	TRBJ2-1	NA	TGTGCCAGCAGAAAATTAACAGGGCCCCTCTACAATGAGCAGTTCTTC	CASRKLTGPLYNEQFF
15	NA	TRBV4-1	TRBJ1-1	NA	TGCGCCAGCAACCCTTTTCAGGGCTATATGACTGAAGCTTTCTTT	CASNPFQGYMTEAFF
15	few	TRBV18	TRBJ1-1	NA	TGTGCCAGCTCACCGATTCCACCAGGGTACACTGAAGCTTTCTTT	CASSPIPPGYTEAFF
13	NA	TRBV6-5	TRBJ1-1	NA	TGTGCCAGCAGTTCCCGACTTAACACTGAAGCTTTCTTT	CASSSRLNTEAFF
14	NA	TRBV7-2	TRBJ1-1	TRBD1	TGTGCCAGCAGCCCGTGGGGGGACAGTCGCGAAGCTTTCTTT	CASSPWGDSREAFF
12	once	TRBV21-1	TRBJ2-3	NA	TGTGCCAGCAGCCATAGCACAGATACGCAGTATTTT	CASSHSTDTQYF
14	NA	TRBV5-1	TRBJ2-5	TRBD2	TGCGCCAGCAGCCTCGCTAGCGGGCAAGAGACCCAGTACTTC	CASSLASGQETQYF
15	NA	TRBV6-5	TRBJ1-6	NA	TGTGCCAGCAGTTACTGGGGCTACGGGCCTTCACCCCTCCACTTT	CASSYWGYGPSPLHF
13	NA	TRBV18	TRBJ2-5	NA	TGTGCCAGCTCACCAACAGGGGAGGTGACCCAGTACTTC	CASSPTGEVTQYF
18	few	TRBV6-6	TRBJ1-1	NA	TGTGCCAGCAGTCCTTCACAGGGATCAAACGTAATGAACACTGAAGCTTTCTTT	CASSPSQGSNVMNTEAFF
14	NA	TRBV7-2	TRBJ2-7	TRBD1	TGTGCCAGCAGCCCCCAAGGACAGGGAGTCGAGCAGTACTTC	CASSPQGQGVEQYF
15	NA	TRBV13	TRBJ2-5	TRBD1	TGTGCCAGCAGCCAAGGACAGGGTTCACAAGAGACCCAGTACTTC	CASSQGQGSQETQYF
13	NA	TRBV7-9	TRBJ1-6	NA	TGTGCCAGCAGCTTAGAGAGGGCTTCACCCCTCCACTTT	CASSLERASPLHF
14	NA	TRBV7-6	TRBJ1-1	TRBD1	TGTGCCAGCAGCTTAAGGGACAGGGGCACTGAAGCTTTCTTT	CASSLRDRGTEAFF
16	few	TRBV11-2	TRBJ1-3	NA	TGTGCCAGCAGCTTAGAAGCCGGACAGACTGGAAACACCATATATTTT	CASSLEAGQTGNTIYF
20	NA	TRBV15	TRBJ2-1	TRBD1	TGTGCCACCAGCAGAGGCCCTCTTCACCCTCAGGGGGCCCCCTACAATGAGCAGTTCTTC	CATSRGPLHPQGAPYNEQFF
13	NA	TRBV5-1	TRBJ2-3	NA	TGCGCCAGCAGCTTCCCAGGGCTAGATACGCAGTATTTT	CASSFPGLDTQYF
14	few	TRBV19	TRBJ2-2	NA	TGTGCCAGTAGTATACCGGGGAACACCGGGGAGCTGTTTTTT	CASSIPGNTGELFF
18	NA	TRBV3-1/TRBV3-2	TRBJ2-3	TRBD2	TGTGCCAGCAGCCCAGGGACTAGCGGGGGCCATCGCACAGATACGCAGTATTTT	CASSPGTSGGHRTDTQYF
14	NA	TRBV7-8	TRBJ1-4	NA	TGTGCCAGCAGCTTAGACACCGACGGGGGAAAACTGTTTTTT	CASSLDTDGGKLFF
15	NA	TRBV2	TRBJ2-7	NA	TGTGCCAGCAGTGAGGGACTCAGGAGCTCCTACGAGCAGTACTTC	CASSEGLRSSYEQYF
15	NA	TRBV27	TRBJ1-5	NA	TGTGCCAGCAGTTTCTCCAGGGGTAGCAATCAGCCCCAGCATTTT	CASSFSRGSNQPQHF